This T cell receptor (beta chain) was sequenced in a study of cytomegalovirus exposure and HLA in healthy donors. Study findings and constraints: A further, later analysis showed that HLA-associated TCR beta chains (compared with equally common others) were more clonally expanded. It is likely that the observed cluster of highly shared sequence variants was a sequencing artifact. It was in a later analysis that TCR association rates were seen to vary by HLA locus, highest for DRB1 and lowest for HLA-C.

On this clone itself: Its target is unknown.

A multiplex PCR was run with 60 Vbeta primers and 13 Jbeta primers. Repertoires were generated with immunoSEQ multiplex PCR, while TCRdb's copy carries only in-frame clones and drops some. The table includes approximately 120,000 clones, about 80% detected once. There are 15 residues in the CDR3. The ends lost 10 bases at V and 6 bases at J; junction bases unmatched: 15. Germline CDR1 SNHLY, CDR2 FYNNEI. The clonotype was recovered from a woman aged 45 to 65 in good health and CMV-seropositive. Source material: PBMCs. The genes are TRBV2 and TRBJ2-5; 9 nucleotides line up with TRBD1. CDR3 in amino acids: CATLRTGEEGKTQYF. CDR3 bases: TGTGCCACCCTACGGACAGGGGAAGAGGGAAAGACCCAGTACTTC.